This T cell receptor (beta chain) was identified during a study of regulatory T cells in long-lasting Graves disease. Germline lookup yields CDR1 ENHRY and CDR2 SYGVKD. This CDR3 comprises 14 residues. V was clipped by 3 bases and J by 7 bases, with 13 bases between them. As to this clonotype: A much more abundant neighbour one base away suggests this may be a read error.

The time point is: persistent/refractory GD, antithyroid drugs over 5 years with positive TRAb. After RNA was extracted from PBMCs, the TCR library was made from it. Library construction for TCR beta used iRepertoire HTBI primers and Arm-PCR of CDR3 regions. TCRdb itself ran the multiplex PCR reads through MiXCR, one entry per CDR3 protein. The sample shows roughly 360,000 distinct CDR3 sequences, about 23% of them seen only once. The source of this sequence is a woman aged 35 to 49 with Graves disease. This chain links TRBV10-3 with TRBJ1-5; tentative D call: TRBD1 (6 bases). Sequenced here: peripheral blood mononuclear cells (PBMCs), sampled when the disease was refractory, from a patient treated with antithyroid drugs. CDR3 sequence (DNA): TGTGCCATCAGTGATTTACAGGGAGTACAGCCCCAGCATTTT. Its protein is CAISDLQGVQPQHF.